A single TCR beta chain is shown here with its context. Its antigen is not identified. The PCR was carried out with 60 Vbeta primers and 13 Jbeta primers. Profiled with immunoSEQ multiplex PCR; TCRdb holds only in-frame clones, not every one. The repertoire includes about 97,000 clones, roughly 80% of them detected once, and roughly 4% sits in the top ten. This sample is drawn from a study of cytomegalovirus exposure and HLA in healthy donors. Study-level information: There were some 81 million unique TCRs (from HLA-typed donors) in an early data release.

Findings of the study overall: Presence/absence analyses assumed roughly uniform sequencing depth across donors. In a later analysis, HLA-associated beta chains showed higher expansion and lower generation probabilities than comparable chains.

The length of the CDR3 is 14 residues. Trimming shortened V by 3 bases and J by 6 bases, and 12 bases separated the two germline ends. Germline V gene data show CDR1 as LNHDA and CDR2 as SQIVND (reference sequence). The source of this sequence is a middle-aged man in good health and CMV-seronegative. Sequenced: PBMCs. This chain joins TRBV19 and TRBJ1-5; no reliable D call. CDR3 in DNA: TGTGCCAGTAGTATGGGTCGGGGTGTTCAGCCCCAGCATTTT. Translated: CASSMGRGVQPQHF.